This T cell receptor (beta chain) was captured in a study of T cells in Graves' hyperthyroidism and ophthalmopathy. At the level of the study: Initial diagnosis, before any treatment, was when peripheral blood was collected.

With regard to this clonotype: Antigen: not known.

Study-level points and caveats: Peripheral blood also featured most of the thyroid clonotypes expanded above 0.001.

The CDR3 has 15 residues. CDR1 is MNHEY, CDR2 SMNVEV, per germline (reference sequence). V lost 6 bases and J lost 6; bases outside the gene matches: 9. Researchers took RNA transcripts and amplified the TCR beta CDR3 regions from them. Using the HTBI primer set, a first-round RT-PCR was run on the TCR CDR3. TCRdb called the multiplex PCR reads again in MiXCR, with one record for every CDR3 protein. The sample shows hundreds of thousands of distinct CDR3 sequences, around 13% of them seen only once. Aged 18 to 65, the patients had hyperthyroidism that was newly diagnosed and had lasted under 2 months.

The TCR was taken from a woman aged 18-30 years with Graves' hyperthyroidism. Sequencing was performed on blood. The genes are TRBV27 and TRBJ2-2; 8 bases are a match to TRBD1. In nucleotides, the CDR3 is TGTGCCAGCAGAGCCCGGACAGGGTCTTCCGGGGAGCTGTTTTTT. It translates to CASRARTGSSGELFF.